The next 31 T cell receptor beta chains were all read from a single sample in a study of Ad26.COV2.S vaccination and SARS-CoV-2 variants (dated by TCRdb to the early 2020s). The treatment or condition label, as the study defines it: around 19 received Ad26.COV2.S at low or high dose, single or two shots; about 5 received placebo; per-sample allocation not given. Repertoires of vaccine and placebo recipients were sequenced from samples taken on day 63 after the first injection. Preparation of the library involved the immunoSEQ multiplex PCR assay. Imported from immuneACCESS, the table was reduced by TCRdb to in-frame sequences with V and J called. These copies leave out some clones; in studies compared against another copy, an unresolved V gene accounts for under half, and the cause of the remainder is not known. The sample profile shows some 250,000 clones; roughly 88% of them were found once. 9.5% to 12% of the sample rests with the top ten.

Here the sequenced sample was peripheral blood, taken in a trial of Ad26.COV2.S vaccine versus placebo. The source is a person between 18 and 65 years old who received the Ad26.COV2.S COVID-19 vaccine or a placebo.

J is TRBJ2-1 and V is TRBV10-3, with D tentatively TRBD2 (6 bases). The V end was cut by 6 bases, the J end by 9 bases, with 18 bases between. The CDR3 sequence is 14 residues long. The germline CDR1 and CDR2 sequences are ENHRY and SYGVKD. Written as DNA, the CDR3 is TGTGCCATCAGGGTTGGATGGGGGGATGCTGAGCAGTTCTTC. It encodes CAIRVGWGDAEQFF.

The CDR3 region has the DNA TGCGCCAGCAGCCAATTGGGACAGAAAATATATGGCTACACCTTC. Protein sequence: CASSQLGQKIYGYTF. This chain connects TRBV4-1 to TRBJ1-2, with 7 bases fitting TRBD1. Germline-derived CDR1 and CDR2 are MGHRA and YSYEKL. The CDR3 is made up of 15 amino acids. The V gene end was trimmed by 2 bases and the J gene end by 5 bases; junction bases not matched to a gene: 8.

The genes are TRBV19 and TRBJ2-7; D is perhaps TRBD1 or TRBD2 (6 bases each). The CDR3 has 16 residues. The ends were cut back, 1 base at V and 0 bases at J, with 13 bases in the middle. Looked up from germline, CDR1 is LNHDA and CDR2 is SQIVND (reference sequence). The chain's CDR3 is CASSIGAGDFSYEQYF. The CDR3 DNA sequence: TGTGCCAGTAGTATAGGGGCAGGGGACTTCTCCTACGAGCAGTACTTC.

The chain has TRBV9 and TRBJ2-2; D uncertain. CDR1 and CDR2 from the germline V gene are SGDLS and YYNGEE. This CDR3 comprises 16 residues. The V gene lost 0 bases and the J gene lost 8 bases, with 17 bases spanning the gap. CDR3 residues: CASSVAMAALAGELFF. CDR3 sequence (DNA): TGTGCCAGCAGCGTAGCGATGGCGGCCCTGGCTGGGGAGCTGTTTTTT.

This chain uses TRBV7-2 with TRBJ1-4; maybe TRBD1 (5 bases). Germline V CDR1 and CDR2: SGHTA, FQGNSA. The CDR3 extends over 14 amino acids. Deletions cut 1 base from V and 8 bases from J, with 11 bases between. CDR3 loop: CASSLVQGLEKLFF. The CDR3 nucleotides are TGTGCCAGCAGCTTAGTTCAGGGTTTAGAAAAACTGTTTTTT.

V usage is TRBV7-2 and J usage is TRBJ2-1; D gene uncertain. Between the trimmed V and J ends, which lost 2 bases and 9 bases, there was a span of 11 bases. CDR1 SGHTA and CDR2 FQGNSA come from the germline V gene. The CDR3 has 13 residues. The CDR3, as DNA: TGTGCCAGCAGCTTAATCGGCCCGGGTGAGCAGTTCTTC. Translated, it gives CASSLIGPGEQFF.

The CDR3, as DNA: TGTGCCAGCAGTACCAAGGATTCACCCCTCCACTTT. Translation gives CASSTKDSPLHF. The V and J genes are TRBV6-5 and TRBJ1-6, with D uncertain. The CDR3 sequence is 12 residues long. V was pared by 5 bases and J by 8 bases, with 7 bases between. Germline values: CDR1 MNHEY, CDR2 SVGAGI.

The chain recombines TRBV10-3 with TRBJ2-7; D gene uncertain. Germline V gene sequence: CDR1 ENHRY, CDR2 SYGVKD. With 10 bases removed from V and 0 bases from J, the gap between germline ends came to 13 bases. This CDR3 is 13 amino acids long. The CDR3 loop is CATEPWGSYEQYF. DNA of the CDR3: TGTGCCACCGAGCCCTGGGGCTCCTACGAGCAGTACTTC.

The CDR3 region is CASSSGLGAETQYF. CDR3 coding DNA: TGTGCCAGCAGCTCCGGCCTCGGTGCGGAGACCCAGTACTTC. This chain links TRBV9 with TRBJ2-5; D is ambiguous. Trimming shortened V by 4 bases and J by 5 bases, and 15 bases separated the two germline ends. This CDR3 spans 14 amino acids. CDR1 SGDLS and CDR2 YYNGEE come from the germline V gene.

The chain carries TRBV28 and TRBJ2-4, with 14 bases aligning to TRBD2. Germline CDR1 reads MDHEN; CDR2 reads SYDVKM. Trimming removed 6 bases from V and 3 bases from J; junction bases left unmatched: 4. This CDR3 has 16 amino acids. The chain's CDR3 is CASRGLAGVSKNIQYF. In DNA, the CDR3 is TGTGCCAGCAGGGGACTAGCGGGAGTAAGCAAAAACATTCAGTACTTC.

The chain joins TRBV6-5 to TRBJ1-1; maybe TRBD1 (6 bases). The V end was cut by 7 bases, the J end by 10 bases, with 13 bases between. This CDR3 region has 11 residues. Germline V gene lookup returns CDR1 MNHEY and CDR2 SVGAGI. This CDR3 reads CASTLRGSAFF. Here the CDR3 DNA reads TGTGCCAGCACCCTAAGGGGGTCAGCTTTCTTT.

A single count supports this clone. The rearrangement links TRBV7-2 to TRBJ2-1; 11 bases are shared with TRBD2. CDR1 and CDR2 (germline): SGHTA, FQGNSA. J was trimmed by 11 bases and V by 6 bases; bases with no gene match: 12. This CDR3 comprises 15 residues. The CDR3: CASSSTSGGTGKQFF. CDR3 in DNA: TGTGCCAGCAGTTCAACTAGCGGGGGTACTGGGAAGCAGTTCTTC.

The CDR3 loop is CASKPGQGSNQPQHF. The CDR3 DNA follows: TGTGCCAGTAAACCGGGACAGGGGAGCAATCAGCCCCAGCATTTT. The chain is built from TRBV19 and TRBJ1-5; 10 bases match TRBD1. V trimming: 7 bases; J trimming: 1 base; junction bases outside the gene matches: 4. Looked up from germline, CDR1 is LNHDA and CDR2 is SQIVND (reference sequence). The CDR3 is made up of 15 amino acids.

This sequence joins TRBV5-4 and TRBJ2-1, with D hard to call. This CDR3 comprises 16 residues. Germline V CDR1 and CDR2: SGHNT, YYREEE (reference sequence). V shed 1 base and J shed 0 bases, with 11 bases lying between them. The CDR3 nucleotides read TGTGCCAGCAGCTTGAGTACGGAAAGCTCCTACAATGAGCAGTTCTTC. Amino acid sequence: CASSLSTESSYNEQFF.

This clone was seen once. The chain employs TRBV27 and TRBJ2-7; 10 nucleotides align to TRBD1. The CDR3 consists of 16 residues. Per the germline V gene, CDR1 is MNHEY and CDR2 is SMNVEV (reference sequence). V shed 4 bases and J 6 bases; nucleotides not matched to a gene: 12. The CDR3 DNA reads TGTGCCAGCAGTTCCCCCTTGCAGGACAGGGGGGGCGAGCAGTACTTC. Residues: CASSSPLQDRGGEQYF.

This clone has a handful of counts. V gene TRBV11-2 combines with J gene TRBJ2-7; TRBD1 might be the D (6 bases). Trimming shortened V by 1 base and J by 0 bases, and 13 bases separated the two germline ends. There are 16 residues in the CDR3. Germline V lookup: CDR1 SGHAT, CDR2 FQNNGV. This CDR3 reads CASSLGTAGSSYEQYF. CDR3 nucleotide sequence: TGTGCCAGCAGCTTAGGGACAGCAGGGAGCTCCTACGAGCAGTACTTC.

The gene calls are TRBV5-6 and TRBJ1-5; tentative D call: TRBD1 (6 bases). Germline V gene lookup returns CDR1 SGHDT and CDR2 YYEEEE. Trimming took 0 bases from V and 3 from J, leaving 10 bases between them. The CDR3 has 15 amino acids. The CDR3 here is CASSLGQASNQPQHF. CDR3 coding DNA: TGTGCCAGCAGCTTGGGACAGGCTTCCAATCAGCCCCAGCATTTT.

This chain uses TRBV5-5 with TRBJ1-1; no firm D call. Trimming took off 0 bases at V and 7 bases at J, with 16 bases between the two ends. In germline, CDR1 is SGHKS, CDR2 YYEKEE (reference sequence). This CDR3 region has 15 residues. The CDR3 reads CASSLDVFGSGEAFF. CDR3 DNA sequence: TGTGCCAGCAGCTTGGATGTATTTGGAAGCGGTGAAGCTTTCTTT.

V gene TRBV28 combines with J gene TRBJ1-5; D unclear. V was pared by 4 bases and J by 0 bases, with 16 bases between. The germline V gene encodes CDR1 MDHEN and CDR2 SYDVKM. This CDR3 is built from 17 residues. DNA for the CDR3: TGTGCCAGCAGTTCTATCCACAAGGCATATAGCAATCAGCCCCAGCATTTT. Its translation: CASSSIHKAYSNQPQHF.

A single count supports this clone. The chain employs TRBV11-2 and TRBJ2-2; D remains ambiguous. Per germline, CDR1 SGHAT and CDR2 FQNNGV. This CDR3 has 15 residues. The V end lost 5 bases, the J end lost 0 bases, and 10 bases lay between the germline ends. Here the CDR3 DNA reads TGTGCCAGCAGCGTAGGACGGACGAACACCGGGGAGCTGTTTTTT. This encodes CASSVGRTNTGELFF.

V usage is TRBV7-3 and J usage is TRBJ2-1, with unresolved D. V gave up 5 bases and J gave up 5 bases, with 10 bases separating them. From germline, CDR1 is SGHTA and CDR2 FQGTGA. The CDR3 runs 13 residues. CDR3 DNA sequence: TGTGCCAGCAGCGCCTACATTAACAATGAGCAGTTCTTC. Its protein product is CASSAYINNEQFF.

This rearrangement joins TRBV30 to TRBJ2-7, with D hard to call. Between the trimmed V and J ends, which lost 0 bases and 0 bases, there was a span of 6 bases. CDR1 and CDR2 from the germline V gene are GTSNPN and SVGIG (reference sequence). The CDR3 extends over 13 amino acids. The CDR3 spells CAWSVRFSYEQYF. The CDR3 DNA follows: TGTGCCTGGAGTGTTCGATTCTCCTACGAGCAGTACTTC.

The chain has TRBV29-1 and TRBJ2-2; D remains unclear. This CDR3 is 12 amino acids long. The ends were cut back, 2 bases at V and 3 bases at J, with 4 bases in the middle. CDR1 and CDR2 (germline): SQVTM, ANQGSEA. The CDR3: CSVERDTGELFF. The CDR3 nucleotides read TGCAGCGTTGAAAGAGACACCGGGGAGCTGTTTTTT.

The rearrangement uses TRBV3-1 (or the pseudogene TRBV3-2) and TRBJ1-4, with no clear D. Trimming took 0 bases from V and 8 from J, leaving 4 bases between them. CDR3 length: 12 amino acids. Germline loops: CDR1 LGHDT, CDR2 YNNKEL (reference sequence). CDR3 region: CASSQEEEKLFF. The CDR3 bases are TGTGCCAGCAGCCAAGAGGAAGAAAAACTGTTTTTT.

The chain recombines TRBV4-3 with TRBJ2-2; the match to TRBD2 covers 9 bases. V was clipped by 0 bases and J by 1 base; unmatched bases: 0. This CDR3 has 16 amino acids. Germline-derived CDR1 and CDR2 are LGHNA and YSLEER. The chain's CDR3 is CASSQEAGGNTGELFF. DNA of the CDR3: TGCGCCAGCAGCCAAGAAGCGGGGGGGAACACCGGGGAGCTGTTTTTT.

A note on this clone: Additional DNA sequences in this sample encode the identical CDR3. The chain couples TRBV29-1 to TRBJ2-3; D remains unclear. CDR1 SQVTM and CDR2 ANQGSEA come from the germline V gene. The CDR3 extends over 12 amino acids. Trimming pared 2 bases from V and 0 bases from J, leaving 3 bases between. The CDR3 protein is CSVEYSTDTQYF. The CDR3 nucleotides are TGCAGCGTTGAATATAGCACAGATACGCAGTATTTT.

The V gene is TRBV30, the J gene TRBJ1-4; maybe TRBD1 (5 bases). With 2 bases removed from V and 0 bases from J, the gap between germline ends came to 13 bases. From germline, CDR1 is GTSNPN and CDR2 SVGIG (reference sequence). CDR3 size: 16 residues. In DNA form, the CDR3 reads TGTGCCTGGAGTTGGGACCCAGAACCAACTAATGAAAAACTGTTTTTT. Translating gives CAWSWDPEPTNEKLFF.

This clone showed up just once. The V and J genes are TRBV21-1 and TRBJ1-5; the table's D call TRBD1 went unverified against the DNA. TRBV21-1 is recorded as a pseudogene. This CDR3 spans 16 amino acids. CDR3 nucleotides: TGTGCCAGCAGCAAAGGGACCCAGGGGTGCAATCAGCCCCAGCATTTT. Translating gives CASSKGTQGCNQPQHF.

The V call is TRBV24-1, the J call TRBJ2-6, with D perhaps matching TRBD1 (6 bases). With 5 bases removed from V and 0 bases from J, the gap between germline ends came to 10 bases. CDR3 length: 16 amino acids. Germline lookup yields CDR1 KGHDR and CDR2 SFDVKD. CDR3 sequence (DNA): TGTGCCACCAGTGCCGGACAGATCTCTGGGGCCAACGTCCTGACTTTC. Encoded protein: CATSAGQISGANVLTF.

The V gene is TRBV5-1, the J gene TRBJ2-3; 7 bases align to TRBD2. The CDR3 covers 18 residues. Per the germline V gene, CDR1 is SGHRS and CDR2 is YFSETQ. Trimming cost V 0 bases and J 2 bases; bases outside gene matches: 12. Here the CDR3 reads CASSLAGTKITTTDTQYF. As DNA, the CDR3 is TGCGCCAGCAGCTTGGCCGGGACTAAAATAACCACCACAGATACGCAGTATTTT.

V and J are TRBV30 and TRBJ1-1; D is uncertain. The CDR3 runs 10 residues. The V end was cut by 3 bases, the J end by 3 bases, with 2 bases between. CDR1 and CDR2 (germline): GTSNPN, SVGIG (reference sequence). The CDR3: CAWSHTEAFF. Written as DNA, the CDR3 is TGTGCCTGGAGCCACACTGAAGCTTTCTTT.